The 11 T cell receptor beta chains presented below share a single source sample, sequenced in a study of T cells after yellow fever vaccination. TCRdb re-called the 5' RACE reads with MiXCR, one entry per CDR3 protein. Of 250,000 to 400,000 distinct CDR3 sequences in the sample, approximately 4% were seen once. This sample comprised PBMCs, obtained 15 days after the yellow fever booster vaccination. All receptors come from a man between 18 and 35 years old who received the YFV17D yellow fever vaccine.

Ten or more counts support this clonotype. The J gene is TRBJ2-5, the V gene TRBV12-3 or TRBV12-4; no clear D. Trimming stripped 3 bases from V and 7 bases from J, with 12 bases between. The CDR3 spans 13 residues. This CDR3 reads CASSLVPSPTQYF. The CDR3 coding sequence is TGTGCCAGCAGTTTGGTCCCCTCACCGACCCAGTACTTC.

This clonotype was counted at least ten times. V is TRBV7-9 and J is TRBJ2-1; no definite D call. V gave up 5 bases and J gave up 5 bases, with 7 bases separating them. Germline assignment: CDR1 SEHNR and CDR2 FQNEAQ (reference sequence). This CDR3 has 12 amino acids. The CDR3 sequence: CASSPDNNEQFF. CDR3 in DNA: TGTGCCAGCAGCCCTGACAACAATGAGCAGTTCTTC. The complete variable domain, with remaining parts taken from reference TRBV7-9 and TRBJ2-1, reads DTGVSQNPRHKITKRGQNVTFRCDPISEHNRLYWYRQTLGQGPEFLTYFQNEAQLEKSRLLSDRFSAERPKGSFSTLEIQRTEQGDSAMYLCASSPDNNEQFFGPGTRLTVL.

This sequence joins TRBV5-6 and TRBJ2-7; 9 bases agree with TRBD1. CDR1 is SGHDT and CDR2 is YYEEEE in the germline V gene. This CDR3 has 14 residues. With 4 bases clipped from V and 3 bases from J, the junction kept 5 bases outside the gene matches. The DNA of the CDR3 is TGTGCCAGCAGCCCGGGACAGGGAAGCTACGAGCAGTACGTC. Its translation: CASSPGQGSYEQYV.

This chain connects TRBV9 to TRBJ2-3, with D maybe TRBD1 (6 bases). V gave up 3 bases and J gave up 2 bases, with 10 bases separating them. Germline V gene data show CDR1 as SGDLS and CDR2 as YYNGEE. This CDR3 has 14 amino acids. The chain's CDR3 is CASSAQGNTDTQYF. The CDR3 DNA sequence: TGTGCCAGCAGCGCCCAGGGGAACACAGATACGCAGTATTTT.

CDR3 in amino acids: CASSFLGTSGGDTQYF. The CDR3 nucleotides are TGTGCCAGCAGTTTTCTAGGGACTAGCGGGGGGGATACGCAGTATTTT. V gene TRBV27 combines with J gene TRBJ2-3; 15 nucleotides line up with TRBD2. CDR1 is MNHEY and CDR2 is SMNVEV in the germline V gene (reference sequence). The CDR3 is 16 residues long. J lost 6 bases, V lost 3 bases, and 4 bases had no gene match.

This sequence joins TRBV20-1 and TRBJ2-5, with 10 bases fitting TRBD2. CDR1 is DFQATT, CDR2 SNEGSKA, per germline (reference sequence). This CDR3 is 15 amino acids long. The junction had 11 bases not matched to a gene; V was cut back by 5 bases and J by 5 bases. This CDR3 reads CSAQSQRGGRETQYF. The CDR3 DNA is TGCAGTGCTCAGTCCCAGCGGGGGGGCCGTGAGACCCAGTACTTC.

This clonotype was observed many times. The rearrangement links TRBV4-3 to TRBJ2-7; D unresolved. The CDR3 covers 14 residues. The germline V gene encodes CDR1 LGHNA and CDR2 YSLEER. The V end was cut by 0 bases, the J end by 3 bases, with 9 bases between. The CDR3 DNA sequence: TGCGCCAGCAGCCAAGATCGCGGCGGCTACGAGCAGTACTTC. Amino acids: CASSQDRGGYEQYF.

This clonotype was picked up a small number of times. The rearrangement joins TRBV6-6 to TRBJ1-5; no clear D gene. The germline gives CDR1 MNHNY, CDR2 SVGAGI (reference sequence). V lost 0 bases to trimming and J lost 4 bases, with 7 bases between them. The CDR3 length is 14 residues. This CDR3 reads CASSYSGQNQPQHF. In DNA form, the CDR3 reads TGTGCCAGCAGTTACTCTGGTCAGAATCAGCCCCAGCATTTT.

With respect to this clonotype: One base away lies a much larger clone, so this may be a sequencing read error. V usage is TRBV7-8 and J usage is TRBJ2-6; D unclear. The CDR3 length is 13 residues. V was shortened by 8 bases and J by 0 bases, with 5 bases between the two germline ends. The V gene's germline CDR1 is SGHVS and CDR2 FQNEAQ. CDR3 protein: CASVISGANVLTF. In DNA form, the CDR3 reads TGTGCCAGCGTTATCTCTGGGGCCAACGTCCTGACTTTC.

At least ten counts were recorded for this clonotype. The chain employs TRBV5-1 and TRBJ2-5; 9 bases line up with TRBD2. Germline trimming cut 4 bases from V and 4 bases from J; bases unmatched to any gene: 11. Germline CDR1 is SGHRS and CDR2 is YFSETQ. This CDR3 has 16 amino acids. This CDR3 reads CASSPSSGGPGETQYF. The CDR3 nucleotides are TGCGCCAGCAGCCCGAGTAGCGGGGGCCCCGGAGAGACCCAGTACTTC.

This clonotype was observed a handful of times. V is TRBV5-4 and J is TRBJ2-2; D might be TRBD2 (5 bases). With 1 base removed from V and 5 bases from J, the gap between germline ends came to 9 bases. The germline gives CDR1 SGHNT, CDR2 YYREEE (reference sequence). This CDR3 contains 14 residues. In DNA form, the CDR3 reads TGTGCCAGCAGCTTGCACACGGGGACCGGGGAGCTGTTTTTT. This codes for CASSLHTGTGELFF.